This TCR beta chain was observed in a study of blood T cell repertoires in COVID-19. Study summary: The cDNA or gDNA used as material had been derived from T cells, B-cell-depleted T cells, or PBMCs.

V dropped 0 bases and J dropped 13 bases, with 10 bases sitting between them. The CDR3 spans 13 residues. CDR1 and CDR2 from the germline V gene are LGHNA and YNFKEQ. Those enrolled in Seattle joined during active infection and were followed longitudinally afterward. The assay was immunoSEQ multiplex PCR, and TCRdb's table has in-frame clones only and misses some. The sample has 170,000 or so clones; 80% to 90% are singletons. V and J are TRBV4-2 and TRBJ1-6; D is perhaps TRBD1 (5 bases). Material: peripheral blood. The sequence was obtained from a woman aged 70-85 years with COVID-19, enrolled during active disease. The CDR3, as DNA: TGTGCCAGCAGCCAAGAACAGGTGGGGCCCCTCCACTTT. It is translated as CASSQEQVGPLHF.